This TCR beta chain was sequenced during a study of blood T cell repertoires in COVID-19. Clones were sequenced by immunoSEQ multiplex PCR, and TCRdb holds only the in-frame ones, with some missing. The table records about 400,000 clones, around 87% of them present only once. The CDR3 runs 16 residues. Trimming cost V 0 bases and J 2 bases, with 11 bases left between them. In germline, CDR1 is MNHEY, CDR2 SMNVEV (reference sequence). The source is a woman aged 25 to 39 with acute COVID-19. The sequencing sample was made of PBMCs or T cells enriched from blood (not recorded which). The rearrangement uses TRBV27 and TRBJ2-1; tentatively, D is TRBD1 (5 bases). CDR3 sequence reads: CASSLSQGNAYNEQFF. The CDR3 bases are TGTGCCAGCAGTTTATCCCAGGGTAATGCCTACAATGAGCAGTTCTTC.